Below are 8 T cell receptor beta chains sequenced from a single sample in a study of shared clonotypes between healthy human individuals. Assay used: immunoSEQ multiplex PCR; TCRdb lists only in-frame clones, some missing. Of roughly 480,000 clones in the sample, 79% were seen once. The sequencing sample was made of PBMCs. Every receptor here comes from a woman in her thirties or forties in good health. Some clones in this sample may be carry-over from other donors' samples.

There are a few counts of this clone. This likely traces to a read error, being one base from a far larger clone. This same CDR3 is encoded by further DNA sequences in the sample. The J gene is TRBJ2-5, the V gene TRBV6-1; D ambiguous. The DNA matches TRBJ2-7 better at its end, which makes the J call doubtful. In germline, CDR1 is MNHNS, CDR2 SASEGT. The CDR3 loop spans 12 amino acids. The DNA for the CDR3 is TGTGCCAGCAGTGATCTGCCCTACGAGCAGTACTTC. This encodes CASSDLPYEQYF.

This sequence joins TRBV7-6 and TRBJ2-3; unclear D gene. V dropped 0 bases and J dropped 0 bases, with 4 bases sitting between them. CDR1 and CDR2 (germline): SGHVS, FNYEAQ. The CDR3 contains 14 residues. This CDR3 reads CASSLARSTDTQYF. In nucleotides, the CDR3 is TGTGCCAGCAGCTTAGCGCGGAGCACAGATACGCAGTATTTT.

The genes are TRBV5-1 and TRBJ2-6; TRBD1 matches 8 bases. The CDR3 length is 18 residues. Trimming removed 4 bases from V and 4 bases from J; junction bases left unmatched: 13. The V gene's germline CDR1 is SGHRS and CDR2 YFSETQ. In nucleotides, the CDR3 is TGCGCCAGCAGCGAGGTAGCAGGGGGCGCGGGAGGGGCCAACGTCCTGACTTTC. This translates into CASSEVAGGAGGANVLTF.

The V and J genes are TRBV27 and TRBJ2-7; TRBD1 matches 7 bases. Germline lookup yields CDR1 MNHEY and CDR2 SMNVEV (reference sequence). CDR3 length: 15 amino acids. V trimming: 3 bases; J trimming: 3 bases; junction bases outside the gene matches: 8. CDR3 region: CASSFVGQSVYEQYF. The CDR3 DNA sequence: TGTGCCAGCAGTTTCGTGGGACAGAGCGTCTACGAGCAGTACTTC.

V gene TRBV2 combines with J gene TRBJ2-7; no reliable D call. This CDR3 contains 14 residues. Looked up from germline, CDR1 is SNHLY and CDR2 is FYNNEI. The V and J ends lost 3 bases and 0 bases respectively, with 9 bases between them. The chain's CDR3 is CASSDGDFSYEQYF. The CDR3, as DNA: TGTGCCAGCAGTGATGGGGATTTCTCCTACGAGCAGTACTTC. The full variable domain, with the rest looked up from reference TRBV2 and TRBJ2-7, is EPEVTQTPSHQVTQMGQEVILRCVPISNHLYFYWYRQILGQKVEFLVSFYNNEISEKSEIFDDQFSVERPDGSNFTLKIRSTKLEDSAMYFCASSDGDFSYEQYFGPGTRLTVT.

The chain uses TRBV7-9 and TRBJ1-4, with D unclear. CDR1 and CDR2 from the germline V gene are SEHNR and FQNEAQ (reference sequence). The CDR3 is made up of 14 amino acids. V was shortened by 1 base and J by 8 bases, with 11 bases between the two germline ends. The CDR3 DNA reads as TGTGCCAGCAGCTTAGTGGCGGGAAACGAAAAACTGTTTTTT. This encodes CASSLVAGNEKLFF.

As concerns this clone: This sample also contains other DNA sequences that code for the same CDR3. The chain employs TRBV4-3 and TRBJ2-3, with 9 bases identical to TRBD2. The junction had 12 bases not matched to a gene; V was cut back by 1 base and J by 7 bases. The CDR3 runs 17 residues. Germline V gives CDR1 LGHNA, CDR2 YSLEER. The DNA of the CDR3 is TGCGCCAGCAGCCAAGGACTGGCGGGAGGGCCGGGATATACGCAGTATTTT. Its protein is CASSQGLAGGPGYTQYF.

This clone came up a few times. Other DNA sequences in this specimen translate into the identical CDR3. The V and J genes are TRBV19 and TRBJ2-1; D is possibly TRBD2 (6 bases). This CDR3 spans 15 amino acids. V gave up 3 bases and J gave up 0 bases, with 9 bases separating them. In germline, CDR1 is LNHDA, CDR2 SQIVND (reference sequence). The CDR3 reads CASSISGASYNEQFF. Written as DNA, the CDR3 is TGTGCCAGTAGTATTTCGGGAGCCTCCTACAATGAGCAGTTCTTC.